This T cell receptor (beta chain) was captured in a study of T-cell reconstitution after alpha-beta-depleted transplantation in children. It was with unique molecular identifiers that the TCRbeta library was prepared. TCRdb used MiXCR to reprocess the PCR reads, holding one entry per CDR3 protein. The repertoire holds 550,000 to 800,000 distinct CDR3 sequences, with around 12% as singletons. This clonotype came up many times. This CDR3 has 14 amino acids. Germline V gene data show CDR1 as MNHEY and CDR2 as SVGAGI. Trimming cost V 6 bases and J 2 bases; bases outside gene matches: 7. This chain connects TRBV6-5 to TRBJ2-7; 7 bases align to TRBD1. The TCR sequence derives from a girl between 2 and 10 years old with congenital amegakaryocytic thrombocytopenia, due to receive a stem cell transplant. The sample was PBMCs, taken before TCRalphabeta/CD19-depleted stem cell transplant. The DNA of the CDR3 is TGTGCCAGCAGCTACCGGGACAGAACCTACGAGCAGTACTTC. Translated: CASSYRDRTYEQYF.